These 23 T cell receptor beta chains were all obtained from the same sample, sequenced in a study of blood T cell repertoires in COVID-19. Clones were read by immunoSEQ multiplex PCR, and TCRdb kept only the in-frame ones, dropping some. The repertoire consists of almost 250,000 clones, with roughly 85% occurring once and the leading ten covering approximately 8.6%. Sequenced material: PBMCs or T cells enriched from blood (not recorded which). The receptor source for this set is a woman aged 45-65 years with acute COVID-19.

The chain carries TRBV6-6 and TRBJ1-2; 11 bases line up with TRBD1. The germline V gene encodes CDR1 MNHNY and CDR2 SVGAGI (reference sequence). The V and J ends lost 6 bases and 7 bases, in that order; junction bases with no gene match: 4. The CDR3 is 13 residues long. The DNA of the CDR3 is TGTGCCAGCAGGGACAGGGGGCGGGGTGGCTACACCTTC. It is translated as CASRDRGRGGYTF.

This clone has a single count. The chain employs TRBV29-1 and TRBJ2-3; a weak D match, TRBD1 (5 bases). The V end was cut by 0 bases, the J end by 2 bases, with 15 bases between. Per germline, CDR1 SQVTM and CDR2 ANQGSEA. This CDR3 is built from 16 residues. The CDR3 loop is CSVEDRAGPNTDTQYF. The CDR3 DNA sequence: TGCAGCGTTGAAGATCGGGCAGGGCCCAACACAGATACGCAGTATTTT.

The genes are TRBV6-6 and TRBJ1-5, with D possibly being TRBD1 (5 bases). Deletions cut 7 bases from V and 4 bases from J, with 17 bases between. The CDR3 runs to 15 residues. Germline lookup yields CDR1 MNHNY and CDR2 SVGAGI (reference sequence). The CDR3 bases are TGTGCCAGCACCGTTACTGGGCGGACAAATCAGCCCCAGCATTTT. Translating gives CASTVTGRTNQPQHF.

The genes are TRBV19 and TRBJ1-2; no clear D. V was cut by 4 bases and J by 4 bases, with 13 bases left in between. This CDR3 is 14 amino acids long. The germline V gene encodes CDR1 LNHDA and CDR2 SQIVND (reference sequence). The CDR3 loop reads CASSTYSGAYGYTF. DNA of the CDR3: TGTGCCAGTAGTACCTACTCGGGAGCCTATGGCTACACCTTC.

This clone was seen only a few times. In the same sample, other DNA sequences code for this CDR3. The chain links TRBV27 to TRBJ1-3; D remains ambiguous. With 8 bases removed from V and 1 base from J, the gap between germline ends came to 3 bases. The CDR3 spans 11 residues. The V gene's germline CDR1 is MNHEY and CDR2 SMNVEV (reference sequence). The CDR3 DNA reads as TGTGCCAGCTCTTCTGGAAACACCATATATTTT. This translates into CASSSGNTIYF.

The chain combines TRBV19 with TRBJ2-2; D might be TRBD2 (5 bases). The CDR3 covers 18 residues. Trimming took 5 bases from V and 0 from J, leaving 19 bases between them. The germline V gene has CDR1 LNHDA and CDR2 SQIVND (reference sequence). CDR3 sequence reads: CASSVLISEHANTGELFF. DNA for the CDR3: TGTGCCAGTAGTGTCCTTATTAGCGAACACGCGAACACCGGGGAGCTGTTTTTT.

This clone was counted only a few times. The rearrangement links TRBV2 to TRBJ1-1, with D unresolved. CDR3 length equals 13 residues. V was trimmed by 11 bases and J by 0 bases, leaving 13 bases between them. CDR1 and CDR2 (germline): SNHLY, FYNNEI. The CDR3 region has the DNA TGTGCCTTAACAGCCATAATGAACACTGAAGCTTTCTTT. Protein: CALTAIMNTEAFF. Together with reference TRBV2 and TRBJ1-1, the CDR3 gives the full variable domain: EPEVTQTPSHQVTQMGQEVILRCVPISNHLYFYWYRQILGQKVEFLVSFYNNEISEKSEIFDDQFSVERPDGSNFTLKIRSTKLEDSAMYFCALTAIMNTEAFFGQGTRLTVV.

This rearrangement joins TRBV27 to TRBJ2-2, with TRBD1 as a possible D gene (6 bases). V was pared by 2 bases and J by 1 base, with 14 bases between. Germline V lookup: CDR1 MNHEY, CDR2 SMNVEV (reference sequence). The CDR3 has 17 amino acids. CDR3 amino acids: CASSLLGQGRNTGELFF. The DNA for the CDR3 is TGTGCCAGCAGTTTACTGGGGCAGGGGAGGAACACCGGGGAGCTGTTTTTT.

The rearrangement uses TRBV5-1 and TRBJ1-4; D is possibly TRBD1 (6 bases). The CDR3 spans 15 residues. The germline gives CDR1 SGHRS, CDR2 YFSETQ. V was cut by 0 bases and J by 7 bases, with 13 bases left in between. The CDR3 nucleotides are TGCGCCAGCAGCTTGGCCGGCAGGGGTGGTGAAAAACTGTTTTTT. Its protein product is CASSLAGRGGEKLFF. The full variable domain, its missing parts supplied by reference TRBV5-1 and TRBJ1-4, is KAGVTQTPRYLIKTRGQQVTLSCSPISGHRSVSWYQQTPGQGLQFLFEYFSETQRNKGNFPGRFSGRQFSNSRSEMNVSTLELGDSALYLCASSLAGRGGEKLFFGSGTQLSVL.

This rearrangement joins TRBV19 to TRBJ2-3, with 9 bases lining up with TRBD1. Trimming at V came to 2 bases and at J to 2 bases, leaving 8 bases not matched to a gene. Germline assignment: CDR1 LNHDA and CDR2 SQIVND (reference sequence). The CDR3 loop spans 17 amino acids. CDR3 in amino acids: CASSISWTGDDTDTQYF. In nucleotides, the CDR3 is TGTGCCAGTAGTATAAGCTGGACAGGGGATGACACAGATACGCAGTATTTT.

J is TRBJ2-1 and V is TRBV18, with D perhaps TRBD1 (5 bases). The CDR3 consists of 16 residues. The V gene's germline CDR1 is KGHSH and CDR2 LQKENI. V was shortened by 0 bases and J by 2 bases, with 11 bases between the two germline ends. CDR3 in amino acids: CASSPPRQTTYNEQFF. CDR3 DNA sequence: TGTGCCAGCTCACCACCGCGACAGACAACCTACAATGAGCAGTTCTTC.

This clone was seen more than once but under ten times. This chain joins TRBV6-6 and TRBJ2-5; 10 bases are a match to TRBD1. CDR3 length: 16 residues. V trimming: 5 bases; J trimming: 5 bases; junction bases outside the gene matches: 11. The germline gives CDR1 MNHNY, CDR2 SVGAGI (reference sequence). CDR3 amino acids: CASSPRGQGVSETQYF. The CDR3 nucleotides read TGTGCCAGCAGTCCCCGCGGACAGGGGGTTAGCGAGACCCAGTACTTC.

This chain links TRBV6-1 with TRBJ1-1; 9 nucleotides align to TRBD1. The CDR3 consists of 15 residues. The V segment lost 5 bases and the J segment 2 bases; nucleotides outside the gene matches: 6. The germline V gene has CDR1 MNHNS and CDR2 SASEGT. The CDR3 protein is CASSSTGGVNTEAFF. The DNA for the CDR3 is TGTGCCAGCAGTTCTACAGGGGGCGTAAACACTGAAGCTTTCTTT.

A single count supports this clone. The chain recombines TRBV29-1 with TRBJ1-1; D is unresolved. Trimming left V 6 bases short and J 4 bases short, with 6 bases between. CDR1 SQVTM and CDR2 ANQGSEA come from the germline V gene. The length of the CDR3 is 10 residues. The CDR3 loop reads CSVSRTEAFF. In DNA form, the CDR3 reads TGCAGCGTCTCCCGCACTGAAGCTTTCTTT.

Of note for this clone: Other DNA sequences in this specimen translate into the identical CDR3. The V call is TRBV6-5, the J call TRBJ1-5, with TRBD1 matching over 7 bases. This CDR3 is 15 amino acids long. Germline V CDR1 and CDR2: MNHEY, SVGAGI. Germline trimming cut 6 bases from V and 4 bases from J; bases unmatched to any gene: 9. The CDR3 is CASSHYRGTNQPQHF. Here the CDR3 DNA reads TGTGCCAGCAGCCATTACAGGGGAACGAATCAGCCCCAGCATTTT.

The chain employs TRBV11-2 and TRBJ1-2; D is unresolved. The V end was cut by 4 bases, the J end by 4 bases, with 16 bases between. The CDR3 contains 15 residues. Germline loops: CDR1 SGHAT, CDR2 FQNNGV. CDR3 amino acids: CASSSRRPLAYGYTF. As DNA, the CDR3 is TGTGCCAGCAGCTCCCGCCGACCCCTAGCCTATGGCTACACCTTC.

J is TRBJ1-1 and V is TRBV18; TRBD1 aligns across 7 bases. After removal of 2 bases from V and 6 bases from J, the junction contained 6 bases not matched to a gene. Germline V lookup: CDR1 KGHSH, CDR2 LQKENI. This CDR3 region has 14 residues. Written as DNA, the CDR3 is TGTGCCAGCTCACCAGATGAGGGGGCCTCTGAAGCTTTCTTT. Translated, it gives CASSPDEGASEAFF.

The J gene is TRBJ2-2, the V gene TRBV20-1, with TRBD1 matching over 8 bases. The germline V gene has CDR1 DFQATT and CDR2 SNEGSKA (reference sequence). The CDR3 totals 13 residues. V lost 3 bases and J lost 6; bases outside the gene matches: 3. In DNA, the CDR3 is TGCAGTGCTAGTTTACAGGGGGCCGGGGAGCTGTTTTTT. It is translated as CSASLQGAGELFF.

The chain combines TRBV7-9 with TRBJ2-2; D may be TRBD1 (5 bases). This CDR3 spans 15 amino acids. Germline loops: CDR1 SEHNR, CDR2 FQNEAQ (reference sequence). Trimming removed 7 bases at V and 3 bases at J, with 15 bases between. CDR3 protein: CASKWEGVHTGELFF. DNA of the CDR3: TGTGCCAGCAAGTGGGAAGGGGTTCACACCGGGGAGCTGTTTTTT.

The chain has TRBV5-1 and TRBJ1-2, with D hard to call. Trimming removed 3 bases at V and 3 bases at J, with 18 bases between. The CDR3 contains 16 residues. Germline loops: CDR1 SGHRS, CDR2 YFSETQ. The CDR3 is CASSSQAGGLDYGYTF. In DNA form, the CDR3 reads TGCGCCAGCAGCTCCCAAGCGGGAGGATTGGACTATGGCTACACCTTC.

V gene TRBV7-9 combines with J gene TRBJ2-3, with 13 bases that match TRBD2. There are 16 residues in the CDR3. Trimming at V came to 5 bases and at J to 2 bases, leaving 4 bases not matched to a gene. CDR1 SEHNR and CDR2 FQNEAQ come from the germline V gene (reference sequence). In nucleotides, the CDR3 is TGTGCCAGCAGCCTTGGACTAGCGGGGGTCACAGATACGCAGTATTTT. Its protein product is CASSLGLAGVTDTQYF.

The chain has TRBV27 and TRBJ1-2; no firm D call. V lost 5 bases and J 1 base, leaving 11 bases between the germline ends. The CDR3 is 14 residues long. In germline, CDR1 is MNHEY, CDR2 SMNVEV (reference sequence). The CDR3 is CASSPLQINYGYTF. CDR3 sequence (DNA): TGTGCCAGCAGTCCCTTACAGATTAACTATGGCTACACCTTC.

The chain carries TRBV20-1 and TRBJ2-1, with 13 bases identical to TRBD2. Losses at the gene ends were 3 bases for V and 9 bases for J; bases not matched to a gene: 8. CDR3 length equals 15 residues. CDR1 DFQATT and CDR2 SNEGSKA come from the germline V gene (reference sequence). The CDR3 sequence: CSASSGTSGVGEQFF. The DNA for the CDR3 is TGCAGTGCTAGTTCAGGGACTAGCGGGGTAGGTGAGCAGTTCTTC.